Listed here are 27 T cell receptor beta chains from one sample, sequenced in a study of human T cells and chemical hapten exposure (dated by TCRdb to the early 2020s). This specimen's time point label, per the study, means: patch test 1, 2 weeks after DPC sensitization. The treatment or condition label corresponds to: therapeutic diphenylcyclopropenone sensitization with weekly scalp DPC. The method was RACE. Instrument used: NextSeq 500. TCRdb trimmed public reads at Q25 via fastp, called clones via MiXCR and kept in-frame beta chains. Each entry merges the rows of one CDR3 protein and shows their most common DNA and genes. The sample table contains roughly 380,000 distinct CDR3 sequences; only one count was recorded for around 4.8% of them. The ten largest clones represent approximately 2.5% of the sample. The sequenced sample was whole blood, obtained in connection with sensitization to the hapten diphenylcyclopropenone (DPC). Receptor source: a woman aged 45-59 years with alopecia areata. Some clones in this sample may be carry-over from other donors' samples.

This clonotype has at least ten counts. The chain is built from TRBV11-2 and TRBJ2-3, with unresolved D. Germline V lookup: CDR1 SGHAT, CDR2 FQNNGV. CDR3 length: 14 amino acids. Trimming shortened V by 4 bases and J by 0 bases, and 8 bases separated the two germline ends. The CDR3 spells CASSSLTSTDTQYF. CDR3 in DNA: TGTGCCAGCAGCTCGCTAACGAGCACAGATACGCAGTATTTT.

This clonotype occurred many times. The genes are TRBV7-9 and TRBJ2-1; TRBD1 agrees at 8 bases. The ends lost 5 bases at V and 4 bases at J; junction bases unmatched: 1. Germline CDR1 and CDR2: SEHNR and FQNEAQ (reference sequence). The CDR3 covers 13 residues. Written as DNA, the CDR3 is TGTGCCAGCAGCCGGACAGGGTACAATGAGCAGTTCTTC. Amino acid sequence: CASSRTGYNEQFF.

There are many counts of this clonotype. The chain combines TRBV28 with TRBJ2-7; D uncertain. The germline V gene encodes CDR1 MDHEN and CDR2 SYDVKM. CDR3 length: 12 residues. The ends were cut back, 2 bases at V and 2 bases at J, with 4 bases in the middle. CDR3 DNA: TGTGCCAGCAGTTTAAAGGCCTACGAGCAGTACTTC. Protein product: CASSLKAYEQYF. The whole variable domain, remainder taken from reference TRBV28 and TRBJ2-7, is DVKVTQSSRYLVKRTGEKVFLECVQDMDHENMFWYRQDPGLGLRLIYFSYDVKMKEKGDIPEGYSVSREKKERFSLILESASTNQTSMYLCASSLKAYEQYFGPGTRLTVT.

Comments on this clonotype: The junction departs from germline at one end; a sequencing error may be responsible. The rearrangement links TRBV2 to TRBJ2-5; TRBD1 aligns across 7 bases. Germline loops: CDR1 SNHLY, CDR2 FYNNEI. The CDR3 has 10 amino acids. CDR3 in amino acids: CASSIGGMDF. The CDR3 bases are TGTGCCAGCAGTATAGGGGGCATGGACTTC.

This clonotype was seen a few times. The chain recombines TRBV25-1 with TRBJ1-6; D not resolved. Trimming removed 6 bases from V and 6 bases from J, with 9 bases in between. The CDR3 is 13 residues long. CDR1 is MGHDK, CDR2 SYGVNS, per germline. This chain's CDR3 is CASRDMPNSPLHF. The CDR3 coding sequence is TGTGCCAGCAGAGACATGCCTAATTCACCCCTCCACTTT.

This clonotype was observed many times. This rearrangement joins TRBV7-8 to TRBJ2-5, with 11 bases fitting TRBD2. Unmatched junction bases numbered 2, after V lost 5 bases and J lost 3 bases. The germline V gene has CDR1 SGHVS and CDR2 FQNEAQ. The CDR3 is made up of 14 amino acids. CDR3 coding DNA: TGTGCCAGCAGCCAGGGACTAGCGGAAGAGACCCAGTACTTC. Its protein is CASSQGLAEETQYF.

The chain joins TRBV20-1 to TRBJ2-7, with a possible D match to TRBD1 (5 bases). The CDR3 length is 12 residues. Between the trimmed V and J ends, which lost 5 bases and 6 bases, there was a span of 14 bases. CDR1 and CDR2 from the germline V gene are DFQATT and SNEGSKA (reference sequence). The CDR3 DNA sequence: TGCAGTGCTCCGGACATCCTGAGCGAGCAGTACTTC. As protein: CSAPDILSEQYF.

This clonotype was counted at least ten times. V is TRBV5-1 and J is TRBJ1-1; tentatively, D is TRBD1 (5 bases). The V end was cut by 0 bases, the J end by 7 bases, with 10 bases between. The length of the CDR3 is 13 residues. Germline-derived CDR1 and CDR2 are SGHRS and YFSETQ. The CDR3 is CASSLATQGEAFF. The CDR3 bases are TGCGCCAGCAGCTTGGCTACTCAGGGTGAAGCTTTCTTT.

This clonotype was seen more than once but under ten times. CDR3 region: CASALNENEQYF. The CDR3 nucleotides read TGTGCCAGCGCCCTGAACGAAAACGAGCAGTACTTC. This rearrangement joins TRBV27 to TRBJ2-7; no definite D call. The germline gives CDR1 MNHEY, CDR2 SMNVEV (reference sequence). The CDR3 sequence is 12 residues long. Trimming left V 8 bases short and J 5 bases short, with 13 bases between.

This clonotype was picked up many times. The V gene is TRBV6-6, the J gene TRBJ2-3, with D uncertain. This CDR3 region has 18 residues. Deletions cut 6 bases from V and 0 bases from J, with 22 bases between. CDR1 is MNHNY, CDR2 SVGAGI, per germline (reference sequence). The CDR3 loop reads CASRQHVRPKSSTDTQYF. CDR3 DNA: TGTGCCAGCAGACAACACGTCAGGCCTAAATCTAGCACAGATACGCAGTATTTT.

The table lists this clonotype with many counts. The rearrangement joins TRBV7-9 to TRBJ2-4; unclear D gene. CDR3 length equals 13 residues. V lost 0 bases and J lost 9, with 9 bases in between. From germline, CDR1 is SEHNR and CDR2 FQNEAQ (reference sequence). The CDR3 DNA reads as TGTGCCAGCAGCTTAGCTGAATGGGGCATTCAGTACTTC. The encoded protein is CASSLAEWGIQYF.

Many counts were recorded for this clonotype. This chain joins TRBV7-2 and TRBJ2-7; TRBD2 is a possible D gene (5 bases). The CDR3 loop spans 14 amino acids. With 6 bases removed from V and 6 bases from J, the gap between germline ends came to 18 bases. Germline V lookup: CDR1 SGHTA, CDR2 FQGNSA. This chain's CDR3 is CASSLRMKRGEQYF. The CDR3 coding sequence is TGTGCCAGCAGTCTTCGGATGAAACGGGGCGAGCAGTACTTC.

This clonotype was picked up a small number of times. V usage is TRBV5-4 and J usage is TRBJ2-1, with 11 positions matching TRBD2. With 5 bases clipped from V and 10 bases from J, the junction kept 11 bases outside the gene matches. Germline CDR1 is SGHNT and CDR2 is YYREEE (reference sequence). CDR3 size: 15 residues. CDR3 sequence (DNA): TGTGCCAGCAGGCCTACTAGCGGGGGTATTGGGGAGCAGTTCTTC. Protein product: CASRPTSGGIGEQFF. Variable domain in full (rest from reference TRBV5-4 and TRBJ2-1): ETGVTQSPTHLIKTRGQQVTLRCSSQSGHNTVSWYQQALGQGPQFIFQYYREEENGRGNFPPRFSGLQFPNYSSELNVNALELDDSALYLCASRPTSGGIGEQFFGPGTRLTVL.

This clonotype was detected many times. V and J are TRBV29-1 and TRBJ2-6, with D possibly called TRBD1 or TRBD2 (5 bases each). The CDR3 runs to 14 residues. V lost 6 bases, J lost 4 bases, and 13 bases lay in between. Germline V lookup: CDR1 SQVTM, CDR2 ANQGSEA. The CDR3 sequence: CSVGTLSGANVLTF. The CDR3 region has the DNA TGCAGCGTCGGGACGCTCTCAGGGGCCAACGTCCTGACTTTC.

This clonotype has a count of ten or more. Here the CDR3 reads CASSLELKTQYF. The CDR3, as DNA: TGTGCCAGCAGCTTAGAGCTGAAGACCCAGTACTTC. V usage is TRBV7-2 and J usage is TRBJ2-5; D is unclear. The CDR3 is 12 amino acids. The germline V gene has CDR1 SGHTA and CDR2 FQGNSA. V dropped 1 base and J dropped 6 bases, with 6 bases sitting between them.

The chain carries TRBV2 and TRBJ2-3; D is possibly TRBD2 (5 bases). CDR3 length: 14 residues. V was cut by 1 base and J by 4 bases, with 9 bases left in between. Germline CDR1 is SNHLY and CDR2 is FYNNEI. The CDR3 sequence: CASSEVASPDTQYF. CDR3 coding DNA: TGTGCCAGCAGTGAAGTTGCTAGCCCAGATACGCAGTATTTT.

This clonotype was detected many times. The chain joins TRBV29-1 to TRBJ1-2; D is unclear. Germline V gives CDR1 SQVTM, CDR2 ANQGSEA. CDR3 length: 12 residues. Trimming took off 4 bases at V and 6 bases at J, with 12 bases between the two ends. CDR3 nucleotides: TGCAGCGTTGTAAGTGGGATCGATGGCTACACCTTC. This sequence encodes CSVVSGIDGYTF. Full variable domain (remainder filled in from reference TRBV29-1 and TRBJ1-2): SAVISQKPSRDICQRGTSLTIQCQVDSQVTMMFWYRQQPGQSLTLIATANQGSEATYESGFVIDKFPISRPNLTFSTLTVSNMSPEDSSIYLCSVVSGIDGYTFGSGTRLTVV.

This clonotype was recorded at least ten times. The genes are TRBV3-1 and TRBJ1-5; no reliable D call. V lost 3 bases to trimming and J lost 2 bases, with 14 bases between them. The CDR3 covers 16 residues. Per the germline V gene, CDR1 is LGHDT and CDR2 is YNNKEL (reference sequence). The CDR3 here is CASSQHLEEGNQPQHF. CDR3 nucleotide sequence: TGTGCCAGCAGCCAGCACCTAGAGGAGGGCAATCAGCCCCAGCATTTT. Looking up the rest from reference TRBV3-1 and TRBJ1-5 gives the full variable domain: DTAVSQTPKYLVTQMGNDKSIKCEQNLGHDTMYWYKQDSKKFLKIMFSYNNKELIINETVPNRFSPKSPDKAHLNLHINSLELGDSAVYFCASSQHLEEGNQPQHFGDGTRLSIL.

V gene TRBV30 combines with J gene TRBJ1-5, with a weak D call TRBD1 (5 bases). V gave up 2 bases and J gave up 2 bases, with 16 bases separating them. In germline, CDR1 is GTSNPN, CDR2 SVGIG (reference sequence). The CDR3 spans 16 residues. In DNA, the CDR3 is TGTGCCTGGAGTAGAGGTTCGTTGGGGGGCAATCAGCCCCAGCATTTT. Its translation: CAWSRGSLGGNQPQHF.

Notes on this clonotype: This may be a read error: a much more frequent sequence differs by one nucleotide. This sequence joins TRBV20-1 and TRBJ2-7, with 7 bases that match TRBD1. The CDR3 is 12 residues long. Germline CDR1 is DFQATT and CDR2 is SNEGSKA (reference sequence). CDR3 residues: CSAEGDSYEEYF. CDR3 DNA sequence: TGCAGTGCGGAAGGGGACAGCTACGAGGAGTACTTC.

This clonotype was observed a few times. This sequence joins TRBV2 and TRBJ1-2; D not resolved. V lost 0 bases to trimming and J lost 4 bases, with 9 bases between them. CDR3 length equals 14 residues. Looked up from germline, CDR1 is SNHLY and CDR2 is FYNNEI. CDR3 bases: TGTGCCAGCAGTGAAGCGCCGGCTTTCTATGGCTACACCTTC. It encodes CASSEAPAFYGYTF.

The gene calls are TRBV25-1 and TRBJ1-1; TRBD1 might be the D (5 bases). The CDR3 sequence is 13 residues long. CDR1 is MGHDK, CDR2 SYGVNS, per germline. V lost 8 bases, J lost 5 bases, and 15 bases lay in between. CDR3 DNA sequence: TGTGCCAGCGGGACGGGCCGGGTAACTGAAGCTTTCTTT. Its protein product is CASGTGRVTEAFF.

This clonotype was seen many times. The rearrangement uses TRBV6-1 and TRBJ2-3, with TRBD2 matching 14 bases. Germline CDR1 MNHNS, CDR2 SASEGT. The CDR3 has 17 residues. V trimming: 7 bases; J trimming: 3 bases; junction bases outside the gene matches: 9. The CDR3 DNA sequence: TGTGCCAGCACCCAAGAAAGGACTAGCGGGAGGACAGATACGCAGTATTTT. This translates into CASTQERTSGRTDTQYF.

This clonotype was recorded at least ten times. The chain employs TRBV29-1 and TRBJ1-1; TRBD1 matches at 9 bases. Germline lookup yields CDR1 SQVTM and CDR2 ANQGSEA. V lost 6 bases to trimming and J lost 5 bases; unmatched junction nucleotides: 7. The CDR3 runs to 13 residues. In nucleotides, the CDR3 is TGCAGCGTCCGGACAGGGGTGATAACTGAAGCTTTCTTT. Translated: CSVRTGVITEAFF.

The chain combines TRBV7-2 with TRBJ2-4; tentative D call: TRBD1 (6 bases). This CDR3 has 13 amino acids. Per germline, CDR1 SGHTA and CDR2 FQGNSA. Trimming shortened V by 6 bases and J by 8 bases, and 14 bases separated the two germline ends. As DNA, the CDR3 is TGTGCCAGCAGACCTCGACAGGTTTACATTCAGTACTTC. Translated: CASRPRQVYIQYF. The variable domain in full, with the rest retrieved from reference TRBV7-2 and TRBJ2-4, is GAGVSQSPSNKVTEKGKDVELRCDPISGHTALYWYRQSLGQGLEFLIYFQGNSAPDKSGLPSDRFSAERTGGSVSTLTIQRTQQEDSAVYLCASRPRQVYIQYFGAGTRLSVL.

This clonotype was seen many times. The chain employs TRBV5-1 and TRBJ1-1, with D unresolved. Trimming left V 4 bases short and J 8 bases short, with 15 bases between. Germline values: CDR1 SGHRS, CDR2 YFSETQ. This CDR3 has 13 amino acids. CDR3 protein: CASSQGRGQEAFF. The CDR3 region has the DNA TGCGCCAGCAGCCAAGGCCGGGGTCAAGAAGCTTTCTTT.

This clonotype appeared a few times. The CDR3 sequence is CASSPGLGLAGVEQYF. The CDR3 DNA follows: TGTGCCAGCTCTCCTGGACTGGGACTAGCGGGAGTCGAGCAGTACTTC. The chain joins TRBV18 to TRBJ2-7, with 14 bases fitting TRBD2. V lost 6 bases to trimming and J lost 6 bases; unmatched junction nucleotides: 10. This CDR3 comprises 16 residues. Germline assignment: CDR1 KGHSH and CDR2 LQKENI. Drawing the rest from reference TRBV18 and TRBJ2-7, the complete variable domain is NAGVMQNPRHLVRRRGQEARLRCSPMKGHSHVYWYRQLPEEGLKFMVYLQKENIIDESGMPKERFSAEFPKEGPSILRIQQVVRGDSAAYFCASSPGLGLAGVEQYFGPGTRLTVT.